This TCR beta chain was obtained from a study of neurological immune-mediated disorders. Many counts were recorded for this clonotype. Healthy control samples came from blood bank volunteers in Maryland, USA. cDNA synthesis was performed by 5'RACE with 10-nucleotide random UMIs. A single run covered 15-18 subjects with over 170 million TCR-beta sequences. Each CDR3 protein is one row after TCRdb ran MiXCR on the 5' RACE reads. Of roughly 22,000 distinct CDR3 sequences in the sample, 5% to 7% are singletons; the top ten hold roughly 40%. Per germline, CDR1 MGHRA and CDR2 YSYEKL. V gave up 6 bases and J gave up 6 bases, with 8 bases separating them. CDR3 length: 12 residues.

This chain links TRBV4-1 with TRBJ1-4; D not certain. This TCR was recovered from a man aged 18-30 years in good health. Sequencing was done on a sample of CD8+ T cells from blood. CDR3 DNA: TGCGCCAGCAGAGGACTGGATGAAAAACTGTTTTTT. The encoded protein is CASRGLDEKLFF.